This TCR beta chain was retrieved from a study of blood T cell repertoires in COVID-19. Here immunoSEQ multiplex PCR was the method, and the copy in TCRdb shows in-frame clones only, minus some. The sample has over 250,000 clones; approximately 84% are singletons. The V end was cut by 5 bases, the J end by 13 bases, with 12 bases between. The CDR3 consists of 10 residues. Germline CDR1 and CDR2: DFQATT and SNEGSKA (reference sequence). J is TRBJ2-1 and V is TRBV20-1; perhaps TRBD1 as D (6 bases). The sequence derives from a human donor with COVID-19, enrolled during active disease. The donor label of this sample is uncertain. Sequencing was performed on peripheral blood. Here the CDR3 reads CSAHGTKQFF. CDR3 bases: TGCAGTGCTCACGGGACAAAACAGTTCTTC.